Below, one T cell receptor beta chain is given with its context. Its specificity is not known. The data originate from a study of human T cells and chemical hapten exposure. Study context: Readings were taken at 6 days from patch tests that had applied 0.01% DPC to the upper back.

TCRdb ran MiXCR on the RACE reads and lists one entry per CDR3 protein. The table records fewer than 50,000 distinct CDR3 sequences, roughly 9.5% of them present only once. The study's findings and limits: No shift was seen in TCRs above 1 in 1000 frequency with DPC sensitization.

The time point here: patch test 3, about 24 weeks after DPC sensitization. The treatment denotes: therapeutic diphenylcyclopropenone sensitization with weekly scalp DPC. Whole blood that had not been fractionated was the source of extracted total RNA. The material sequenced was whole blood, taken in connection with sensitization to the hapten diphenylcyclopropenone (DPC). The clonotype originates from a man in his forties or fifties with alopecia areata. Some clones in this sample may be carry-over from other donors' samples.

The CDR3 DNA follows: TGTGCCAGCAGAGGGACTAGTCAGGGCAATGAGCAGTTCTTC. Its protein is CASRGTSQGNEQFF. V and J are TRBV12-3 or TRBV12-4 and TRBJ2-1, with TRBD2 matching 8 bases. V dropped 6 bases and J dropped 6; count of bases not matched to a gene: 7. This CDR3 is 14 amino acids long.